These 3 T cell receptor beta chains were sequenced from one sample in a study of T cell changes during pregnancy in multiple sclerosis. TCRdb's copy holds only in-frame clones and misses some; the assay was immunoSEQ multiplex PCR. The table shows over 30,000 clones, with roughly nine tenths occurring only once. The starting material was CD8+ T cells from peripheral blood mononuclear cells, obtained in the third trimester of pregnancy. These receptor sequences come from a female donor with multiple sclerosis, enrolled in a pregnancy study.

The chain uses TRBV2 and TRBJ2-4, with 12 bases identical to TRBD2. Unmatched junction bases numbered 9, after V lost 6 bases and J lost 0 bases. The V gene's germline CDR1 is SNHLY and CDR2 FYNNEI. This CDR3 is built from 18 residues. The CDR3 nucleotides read TGTGCCAGCAGACTGACTAGCGGGGGATCATTAGCCAAAAACATTCAGTACTTC. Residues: CASRLTSGGSLAKNIQYF.

Here the CDR3 DNA reads TGTGCCAGCAGCTTGGGTGGCGGGGGGCCCCGGGTGGGGCAGTATTTT. Its translation is CASSLGGGGPRVGQYF. The V and J genes are TRBV11-2 and TRBJ2-3, with 8 bases identical to TRBD2. Germline assignment: CDR1 SGHAT and CDR2 FQNNGV. The CDR3 is made up of 16 amino acids. V dropped 3 bases and J dropped 11; count of bases not matched to a gene: 16.

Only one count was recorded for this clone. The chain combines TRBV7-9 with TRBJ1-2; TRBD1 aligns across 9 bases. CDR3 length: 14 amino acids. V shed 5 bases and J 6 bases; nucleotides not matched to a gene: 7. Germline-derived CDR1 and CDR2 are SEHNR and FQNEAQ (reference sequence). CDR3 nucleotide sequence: TGTGCCAGCAGCCGCCTGGGACAGGGAAATGGCTACACCTTC. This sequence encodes CASSRLGQGNGYTF. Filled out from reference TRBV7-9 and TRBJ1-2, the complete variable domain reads DTGVSQNPRHKITKRGQNVTFRCDPISEHNRLYWYRQTLGQGPEFLTYFQNEAQLEKSRLLSDRFSAERPKGSFSTLEIQRTEQGDSAMYLCASSRLGQGNGYTFGSGTRLTVV.